One and the same sample provided the 31 T cell receptor beta chains below, sequenced in a study of cytomegalovirus exposure and HLA in healthy donors. It was with 60 Vbeta and 13 Jbeta primers that the PCR ran. Clones were sequenced by immunoSEQ multiplex PCR, and TCRdb holds only the in-frame ones, with some missing. The sample holds 190,000 or so clones, 75% to 85% seen once. The sequencing input was PBMCs. The receptors here all came from a boy between 10 and 17 years old in good health and CMV-seronegative.

The chain recombines TRBV7-9 with TRBJ2-5; possibly TRBD1 for D (6 bases). The DNA end lines up better with TRBJ2-7; the J call may be wrong. The germline gives CDR1 SEHNR, CDR2 FQNEAQ (reference sequence). The CDR3 is made up of 13 amino acids. This CDR3 reads CASRQEENYEQYF. CDR3 DNA sequence: TGTGCCAGTCGACAGGAGGAGAACTACGAGCAGTACTTC.

The CDR3 DNA sequence: TGTGCCAGCGTCGGGACTAGCGGGACTTCCTACAATGAGCAGTTCTTC. The encoded protein is CASVGTSGTSYNEQFF. The chain carries TRBV7-9 and TRBJ2-1; 13 bases match TRBD2. The CDR3 extends over 16 amino acids. Losses at the gene ends were 8 bases for V and 1 base for J; bases not matched to a gene: 5. Germline V gene sequence: CDR1 SEHNR, CDR2 FQNEAQ (reference sequence).

In its sample, this clone was seen a few times. The genes are TRBV7-9 and TRBJ2-1; 13 bases agree with TRBD2. This CDR3 has 18 residues. CDR1 and CDR2 from the germline V gene are SEHNR and FQNEAQ (reference sequence). J lost 1 base, V lost 0 bases, and 3 bases had no gene match. CDR3 sequence: CASSLAGTSGKSYNEQFF. The CDR3 DNA reads TGTGCCAGCAGCTTAGCGGGGACTAGCGGGAAATCCTACAATGAGCAGTTCTTC.

V is TRBV5-4 and J is TRBJ1-1, with 9 bases matching TRBD1. The CDR3 has 13 residues. The germline gives CDR1 SGHNT, CDR2 YYREEE (reference sequence). Germline trimming cut 2 bases from V and 5 bases from J; bases unmatched to any gene: 1. For the CDR3, the DNA is TGTGCCAGCAGCTTTGGGACAGGGACTGAAGCTTTCTTT. It codes for CASSFGTGTEAFF.

The chain couples TRBV5-4 to TRBJ2-7, with a tentative D call TRBD2 (6 bases). V lost 3 bases and J 2 bases, leaving 12 bases between the germline ends. The germline V gene has CDR1 SGHNT and CDR2 YYREEE (reference sequence). This CDR3 is 14 amino acids long. CDR3 residues: CASSSDPGAYEQYF. As DNA, the CDR3 is TGTGCCAGCAGCTCGGACCCGGGAGCCTACGAGCAGTACTTC.

The V gene is TRBV13, the J gene TRBJ2-5, with 14 bases identical to TRBD2. Germline V gene data show CDR1 as PRHDT and CDR2 as FYEKMQ (reference sequence). V was clipped by 8 bases and J by 7 bases; unmatched bases: 6. There are 14 residues in the CDR3. CDR3 in DNA: TGTGCCAGCGCGGGACTAGCGGGAGAAGGGACCCAGTACTTC. Its protein product is CASAGLAGEGTQYF. The full variable domain, its missing parts supplied by reference TRBV13 and TRBJ2-5, is AAGVIQSPRHLIKEKRETATLKCYPIPRHDTVYWYQQGPGQDPQFLISFYEKMQSDKGSIPDRFSAQQFSDYHSELNMSSLELGDSALYFCASAGLAGEGTQYFGPGTRLLVL.

The chain combines TRBV7-3 with TRBJ1-5; 7 bases are a match to TRBD1. Germline CDR1 is SGHTA and CDR2 is FQGTGA. V dropped 2 bases and J dropped 5; count of bases not matched to a gene: 6. CDR3 length: 15 amino acids. The CDR3 here is CASSLGGGDDQPQHF. The DNA for the CDR3 is TGTGCCAGCAGCTTAGGAGGGGGCGACGATCAGCCCCAGCATTTT. The variable domain in full, with the rest retrieved from reference TRBV7-3 and TRBJ1-5, is GAGVSQTPSNKVTEKGKYVELRCDPISGHTALYWYRQSLGQGPEFLIYFQGTGAADDSGLPNDRFFAVRPEGSVSTLKIQRTERGDSAVYLCASSLGGGDDQPQHFGDGTRLSIL.

The chain uses TRBV7-2 and TRBJ2-7, with a possible D match to TRBD1 (7 bases). The CDR3 loop spans 14 amino acids. Germline V gene sequence: CDR1 SGHTA, CDR2 FQGNSA. Trimming removed 3 bases at V and 5 bases at J, with 14 bases between. The CDR3 DNA reads as TGTGCCAGCAGCTTCAGGGGGGAGGACGACGAGCAGTACTTC. Encoded protein: CASSFRGEDDEQYF. Variable domain in full (rest from reference TRBV7-2 and TRBJ2-7): GAGVSQSPSNKVTEKGKDVELRCDPISGHTALYWYRQSLGQGLEFLIYFQGNSAPDKSGLPSDRFSAERTGGSVSTLTIQRTQQEDSAVYLCASSFRGEDDEQYFGPGTRLTVT.

V gene TRBV19 combines with J gene TRBJ1-3, with TRBD1 as a possible D gene (5 bases). V lost 6 bases and J 0 bases, leaving 9 bases between the germline ends. The CDR3 is 14 residues long. The V gene's germline CDR1 is LNHDA and CDR2 SQIVND (reference sequence). CDR3: CASRGQTSGNTIYF. CDR3 in DNA: TGTGCCAGTAGGGGGCAGACCTCTGGAAACACCATATATTTT.

This clone was counted once. The junction does not match germline at one end; this may be a read error. The V gene is TRBV30, the J gene TRBJ2-3; TRBD1 matches at 11 bases. Germline V CDR1 and CDR2: GTSNPN, SVGIG (reference sequence). The CDR3 is 14 residues long. CDR3 nucleotide sequence: TGTGCCCGGAGCCGGGACAGGGGGGGAGATACGCAGTATTTT. Protein product: CARSRDRGGDTQYF.

This rearrangement joins TRBV5-1 to TRBJ1-1; 8 bases are shared with TRBD1. The J segment lost 3 bases and the V segment lost 5 bases, leaving 9 bases of the junction unmatched. Germline CDR1 reads SGHRS; CDR2 reads YFSETQ. This CDR3 has 15 amino acids. CDR3 sequence reads: CASRHQGAGYTEAFF. CDR3 coding DNA: TGCGCCAGCAGGCACCAGGGGGCGGGGTACACTGAAGCTTTCTTT.

The chain links TRBV25-1 to TRBJ1-2, with D possibly matching TRBD1 (5 bases). V gave up 3 bases and J gave up 4 bases, with 12 bases separating them. Per the germline V gene, CDR1 is MGHDK and CDR2 is SYGVNS. CDR3 length: 14 amino acids. The CDR3 DNA is TGTGCCAGCAGTGAGGGCGGGGACCTCTATGGCTACACCTTC. Protein sequence: CASSEGGDLYGYTF.

The chain is built from TRBV5-6 and TRBJ2-3, with TRBD1 as a possible D gene (6 bases). The V end was cut by 3 bases, the J end by 1 base, with 15 bases between. CDR1 and CDR2 from the germline V gene are SGHDT and YYEEEE. The CDR3 spans 16 residues. The CDR3 reads CASSYQRDTGTDTQYF. The CDR3 DNA reads TGTGCCAGCAGCTATCAACGGGACACAGGCACAGATACGCAGTATTTT.

The table lists this clone with a count of one. The chain carries TRBV10-3 and TRBJ1-2, with 9 bases that match TRBD1. Germline loops: CDR1 ENHRY, CDR2 SYGVKD. This CDR3 comprises 16 residues. V dropped 1 base and J dropped 2; count of bases not matched to a gene: 5. The DNA for the CDR3 is TGTGCCATCAGTGAGTTTGACAGGGGGGCGAACTATGGCTACACCTTC. It translates to CAISEFDRGANYGYTF.

For the CDR3, the DNA is TGTGCCAGCAGTGAGTGGGTAGGGCTAGCGGTACATCAGAACTACGAGCAGTACTTC. It encodes CASSEWVGLAVHQNYEQYF. V gene TRBV2 combines with J gene TRBJ2-7; 7 nucleotides align to TRBD2. The CDR3 totals 19 residues. Germline V gene sequence: CDR1 SNHLY, CDR2 FYNNEI. Trimming cost V 3 bases and J 3 bases; bases outside gene matches: 20.

This clone was counted a single time. The V call is TRBV9, the J call TRBJ2-1; possible D gene TRBD1, 5 bases. The ends were cut back, 0 bases at V and 3 bases at J, with 10 bases in the middle. The CDR3 contains 15 residues. CDR1 is SGDLS, CDR2 YYNGEE, per germline. The CDR3 is CASSVGQPVYNEQFF. CDR3 nucleotide sequence: TGTGCCAGCAGCGTAGGACAGCCCGTCTACAATGAGCAGTTCTTC. Complete variable domain (other parts from reference TRBV9 and TRBJ2-1): DSGVTQTPKHLITATGQRVTLRCSPRSGDLSVYWYQQSLDQGLQFLIQYYNGEERAKGNILERFSAQQFPDLHSELNLSSLELGDSALYFCASSVGQPVYNEQFFGPGTRLTVL.

V is TRBV7-9 and J is TRBJ1-1; 7 bases fit TRBD1. CDR1 and CDR2 (germline): SEHNR, FQNEAQ (reference sequence). J gave up 1 base and V 10 bases, and 3 bases lay outside the gene matches. This CDR3 comprises 12 residues. CDR3 nucleotide sequence: TGTGCCACCCGGACAGGGAACACTGAAGCTTTCTTT. This codes for CATRTGNTEAFF.

The V gene is TRBV6-4, the J gene TRBJ2-1; tentatively, D is TRBD2 (5 bases). This CDR3 is built from 16 residues. The germline V gene has CDR1 MRHNA and CDR2 SNTAGT. With 4 bases removed from V and 4 bases from J, the gap between germline ends came to 17 bases. This chain's CDR3 is CASSVTFSGGYNEQFF. The CDR3 nucleotides are TGTGCCAGCAGTGTGACCTTCTCGGGCGGGTACAATGAGCAGTTCTTC.

This clone was seen a handful of times. V usage is TRBV6-5 and J usage is TRBJ1-4; the D gene is possibly TRBD1 (6 bases). Looked up from germline, CDR1 is MNHEY and CDR2 is SVGAGI. The CDR3 covers 16 residues. V gave up 2 bases and J gave up 7 bases, with 17 bases separating them. CDR3 sequence (DNA): TGTGCCAGCAGTTACACTCGGGGGGCGCAGGGTGAAAAACTGTTTTTT. Residues: CASSYTRGAQGEKLFF.

This clone was seen a handful of times. The V call is TRBV30, the J call TRBJ1-1; 9 nucleotides match TRBD1. Germline trimming cut 3 bases from V and 4 bases from J; bases unmatched to any gene: 3. This CDR3 region has 13 residues. CDR1 is GTSNPN, CDR2 SVGIG, per germline (reference sequence). The CDR3 here is CAWRGDRATEAFF. CDR3 coding DNA: TGTGCCTGGAGGGGGGACAGGGCCACTGAAGCTTTCTTT. The full variable domain, completed using reference TRBV30 and TRBJ1-1, is SQTIHQWPATLVQPVGSPLSLECTVEGTSNPNLYWYRQAAGRGLQLLFYSVGIGQISSEVPQNLSASRPQDRQFILSSKKLLLSDSGFYLCAWRGDRATEAFFGQGTRLTVV.

The chain uses TRBV6-6 and TRBJ1-2; 9 positions match TRBD1. V dropped 6 bases and J dropped 8; count of bases not matched to a gene: 10. This CDR3 is 14 amino acids long. Germline CDR1 MNHNY, CDR2 SVGAGI (reference sequence). CDR3 sequence: CASRTGQGWGGYTF. DNA for the CDR3: TGTGCCAGCAGGACGGGACAGGGATGGGGAGGCTACACCTTC.

This clone was detected once. The rearrangement uses TRBV9 and TRBJ2-1; 8 bases are shared with TRBD2. The CDR3 length is 16 residues. The J segment lost 5 bases and the V segment lost 0 bases, leaving 7 bases of the junction unmatched. The germline CDR1 and CDR2 sequences are SGDLS and YYNGEE. The CDR3 nucleotides are TGTGCCAGCAGCGTAGGCCCCGCGGGAGGTAACAATGAGCAGTTCTTC. This sequence encodes CASSVGPAGGNNEQFF. The whole variable domain, remainder taken from reference TRBV9 and TRBJ2-1, is DSGVTQTPKHLITATGQRVTLRCSPRSGDLSVYWYQQSLDQGLQFLIQYYNGEERAKGNILERFSAQQFPDLHSELNLSSLELGDSALYFCASSVGPAGGNNEQFFGPGTRLTVL.

J is TRBJ2-7 and V is TRBV11-3; 13 bases map to TRBD2. V lost 5 bases to trimming and J lost 6 bases; unmatched junction nucleotides: 13. CDR3 size: 17 residues. Looked up from germline, CDR1 is SGHNT and CDR2 is YENEEA. CDR3 region: CASSTTGLAGDRGEQYF. The CDR3 DNA follows: TGTGCCAGCAGCACTACTGGACTAGCGGGAGATCGGGGCGAGCAGTACTTC.

This clone showed up just once. V usage is TRBV19 and J usage is TRBJ1-1; no clear D gene. Trimming removed 3 bases at V and 1 base at J, with 9 bases between. Germline V gene data show CDR1 as LNHDA and CDR2 as SQIVND (reference sequence). This CDR3 is built from 14 residues. CDR3 in amino acids: CASSIRVSNTEAFF. The CDR3 DNA sequence: TGTGCCAGTAGTATCCGGGTATCGAACACTGAAGCTTTCTTT.

This clone was detected a few times. V is TRBV19 and J is TRBJ1-5, with D possibly TRBD1 on 6 matching bases. This CDR3 has 16 residues. Germline V gene lookup returns CDR1 LNHDA and CDR2 SQIVND (reference sequence). V was shortened by 9 bases and J by 2 bases, with 20 bases between the two germline ends. CDR3 in amino acids: CASRTDSRGGNQPQHF. The CDR3 coding sequence is TGTGCCAGCCGAACCGACTCCAGGGGAGGCAATCAGCCCCAGCATTTT.

The chain combines TRBV19 with TRBJ1-2; D possibly corresponds to TRBD1 (6 bases). Germline V gene sequence: CDR1 LNHDA, CDR2 SQIVND (reference sequence). There are 12 residues in the CDR3. Between the trimmed V and J ends, which lost 9 bases and 4 bases, there was a span of 12 bases. DNA for the CDR3: TGTGCCAGCCGCAGGGGAGCCTATGGCTACACCTTC. It translates to CASRRGAYGYTF.

The gene calls are TRBV5-1 and TRBJ2-1; the D gene is possibly TRBD2 (6 bases). V was trimmed by 3 bases and J by 7 bases, leaving 20 bases between them. Germline CDR1 SGHRS, CDR2 YFSETQ. The CDR3 length is 16 residues. The CDR3 sequence is CASSSRAGVTRNEQFF. CDR3 in DNA: TGCGCCAGCAGCTCCCGAGCGGGCGTCACTCGTAATGAGCAGTTCTTC.

The chain couples TRBV14 to TRBJ1-2; the match to TRBD1 covers 9 bases. Trimming at V came to 1 base and at J to 4 bases, leaving 7 bases not matched to a gene. Germline V gene sequence: CDR1 SGHDN, CDR2 FVKESK. This CDR3 is built from 16 residues. In DNA form, the CDR3 reads TGTGCCAGCAGCCAAGCACAGGGGGCGCGGGGCTATGGCTACACCTTC. Encoded protein: CASSQAQGARGYGYTF.

The chain employs TRBV9 and TRBJ1-2; 9 bases align to TRBD1. This CDR3 is 14 amino acids long. Per germline, CDR1 SGDLS and CDR2 YYNGEE. V lost 2 bases, J lost 8 bases, and 7 bases stayed unmatched. CDR3 region: CASSVTGTGKGYTF. The CDR3 bases are TGTGCCAGCAGCGTCACGGGGACAGGGAAAGGCTACACCTTC.

The J gene is TRBJ2-7, the V gene TRBV7-6; 11 positions agree with TRBD2. CDR3 length: 17 residues. In germline, CDR1 is SGHVS, CDR2 FNYEAQ. V was pared by 5 bases and J by 2 bases, with 11 bases of the junction left unmatched. This CDR3 is CASSPRSSGGLPYEQYF. CDR3 DNA sequence: TGTGCCAGCAGCCCCCGATCTAGCGGGGGGCTTCCCTACGAGCAGTACTTC.

This chain uses TRBV14 with TRBJ1-1; D uncertain. The V end was cut by 4 bases, the J end by 4 bases, with 10 bases between. This CDR3 has 13 amino acids. Germline CDR1 and CDR2: SGHDN and FVKESK. CDR3 DNA: TGTGCCAGCAGCCTGTGGCTTGGCACTGAAGCTTTCTTT. The encoded protein is CASSLWLGTEAFF.